This section outlines one T cell receptor beta chain sequence together with its context. The TCR library was made from RNA that had been extracted from PBMCs in TRIzol. All patients originated from an endocrinology department located in Xi'an, China. Each CDR3 protein is one row after TCRdb ran MiXCR on the reads. The sample comprises roughly 420 distinct CDR3 sequences, about 60% of which are singletons, and about 41% rests with the top ten. CDR3 size: 14 residues. Per the germline V gene, CDR1 is SEHNR and CDR2 is FQNEAQ (reference sequence). V was cut by 5 bases and J by 4 bases, with 9 bases left in between. The sample belongs to a study of regulatory T cells in long-lasting Graves disease.

V is TRBV7-9 and J is TRBJ2-6, with unresolved D. Sequenced material: peripheral blood mononuclear cells (PBMCs), taken with antithyroid drug treatment, in newly diagnosed or persistent Graves disease (not recorded which). This sequence was found in a female donor with Graves disease. The CDR3 region has the DNA TGTGCCAGCAGCCGTGTCTTGGGGGCCAACGTCCTGACTTTC. Translation gives CASSRVLGANVLTF.